This is a list of T cell receptor beta chains from one sample in a study of cytomegalovirus exposure and HLA in healthy donors. Some clones are missing from TCRdb's copy, which holds only in-frame ones; the method was immunoSEQ multiplex PCR. The table shows about 150,000 clones, with 84% occurring only once. Specimen: PBMCs. These receptors all stem from a man in his late teens or twenties in good health and CMV-seronegative. Both conserved end residues are part of each CDR3. A D gene is named only where the DNA matches it firmly. Where a row states a size, it is once, few, many or the class of an expanded clone; other rows omit it.

>.|TRBV7-2|.|TRBJ2-3
CASSPGGGGTDTQYF
TGTGCCAGCAGCCCCGGAGGGGGCGGCACAGATACGCAGTATTTT
>.|TRBV11-2|.|TRBJ2-7
CASSWNAGYEQYF
TGTGCCAGCAGCTGGAACGCAGGCTACGAGCAGTACTTC
>.|TRBV6-5|TRBD2|TRBJ2-7
CASSYSAGGGEQYF
TGTGCCAGCAGTTACTCAGCGGGGGGAGGGGAGCAGTACTTC
>.|TRBV27|.|TRBJ1-1
CASSFGGSTEAFF
TGTGCCAGCAGTTTTGGGGGGAGTACTGAAGCTTTCTTT
>once|TRBV5-6|TRBD2|TRBJ2-7
CASSSLQGLALPYEQYF
TGTGCCAGCAGCTCCCTTCAGGGACTAGCGCTGCCCTACGAGCAGTACTTC
>.|TRBV5-8|.|TRBJ1-5
CASSFRSDQPQHF
TGTGCCAGCAGCTTCCGGTCGGATCAGCCCCAGCATTTT
>.|TRBV19|.|TRBJ2-1
CASSLNDRSSYNEQFF
TGTGCCAGTAGTTTAAATGACCGGAGCTCCTACAATGAGCAGTTCTTC
>.|TRBV7-2|.|TRBJ2-3
CASSPGLKSDTQYF
TGTGCCAGCAGCCCTGGACTAAAATCAGATACGCAGTATTTT
>.|TRBV11-2|.|TRBJ2-3
CASSLAPRAVLTDTQYF
TGTGCCAGCAGCTTAGCCCCGAGGGCCGTTTTGACAGATACGCAGTATTTT
>.|TRBV11-2|TRBD1|TRBJ2-7
CASSPGQGLYEQYF
TGTGCCAGCAGCCCGGGACAGGGTCTCTACGAGCAGTACTTC
>.|TRBV15|.|TRBJ2-7
CATSRDRGSSYEQYF
TGTGCCACCAGCAGAGATCGTGGGAGCTCCTACGAGCAGTACTTC
>.|TRBV4-1|.|TRBJ2-3
CASSLRGDTQYF
TGCGCCAGCAGCCTCCGAGGAGATACGCAGTATTTT
>few|TRBV14|.|TRBJ2-1
CASSPGGGEQFF
TGTGCCAGCAGCCCCGGCGGCGGTGAGCAGTTCTTC
>.|TRBV5-8|.|TRBJ2-7
CASSSRGPPYEQYF
TGTGCCAGCAGCTCCAGGGGACCCCCCTACGAGCAGTACTTC
>once|TRBV5-4|TRBD2|TRBJ2-2
CASSFLAGGGGELFF
TGTGCCAGCAGCTTTCTGGCGGGGGGTGGCGGGGAGCTGTTTTTT
>.|TRBV19|.|TRBJ1-5
CASSSPGGWPQHF
TGTGCCAGTAGTAGTCCAGGTGGGTGGCCCCAGCATTTT
>.|TRBV29-1|.|TRBJ2-1
CSAAGGTYNEQFF
TGCAGCGCCGCAGGCGGGACCTACAATGAGCAGTTCTTC
>.|TRBV5-1|TRBD2|TRBJ2-2
CASSPQGLANTGELFF
TGCGCCAGCAGCCCCCAGGGACTAGCGAACACCGGGGAGCTGTTTTTT
>.|TRBV23-1|TRBD2|TRBJ2-3
CASSPGGTFGDTQYF
TGCGCCAGCAGTCCGGGGGGGACCTTTGGAGATACGCAGTATTTT
>.|TRBV19|.|TRBJ1-5
CASSTTVSSNQPQHF
TGTGCCAGTAGTACGACAGTAAGTAGCAATCAGCCCCAGCATTTT
>.|TRBV2|.|TRBJ1-1
CASSWESLNTEAFF
TGTGCCAGCAGTTGGGAGAGTTTGAACACTGAAGCTTTCTTT
>.|TRBV18|TRBD1|TRBJ2-7
CASSPGTGSEQYF
TGTGCCAGCTCACCAGGGACAGGGAGCGAGCAGTACTTC
>.|TRBV27|TRBD2|TRBJ2-2
CTSSPPRTSEFAGELFF
TGTACCAGCAGTCCACCTCGGACTAGCGAATTCGCCGGGGAGCTGTTTTTT
>.|TRBV29-1|TRBD2|TRBJ2-1
CSVEGTSSNEQFF
TGCAGCGTTGAAGGGACTAGCTCCAATGAGCAGTTCTTC
>.|TRBV6-6|TRBD1|TRBJ2-7
CASRPGQASGEQYF
TGTGCCAGCAGGCCGGGACAGGCCTCTGGGGAGCAGTACTTC